What follows describes a single T cell receptor (beta chain). This clone's antigen is unknown. Base-call qualities are not available, and no considerably larger clone is one nucleotide away. Systemically healthy Caucasian individuals from Russia, 39 in total and aged roughly 6 to 100 years, were included as donors. Roughly 11 milliliters of peripheral blood were drawn from each donor into EDTA-treated Vacutainer tubes. Ficoll-Paque density-gradient centrifugation was used to isolate PBMCs, with at least 6.5 million per sample. Total RNA was extracted from PBMCs with Trizol reagent, with at least 5 micrograms obtained per sample. Naive CD45RAhigh/CD27high T cell percentages were measured by flow cytometry on a PBMC aliquot from every donor. These data come from a study of blood T cells in healthy people across ages (dated by TCRdb to the mid-2010s). Regarding the research as a whole: Template switching captured roughly one uniquely barcoded TCR beta cDNA molecule per two T cells in model experiments. To track age-related changes in TCR beta repertoire diversity, the study relied on deep sequencing normalized with unique cDNA molecular identifiers. The donors were divided into four age groups: young (average roughly 17 years), middle-aged (approximately 41), aged (approximately 62) and long-lived (roughly 88). Two additional independent replicas of 1 million unique cDNA reads from the same blood draw were analyzed for two donors (one aged 18 to 29 and one aged 80 or older).

Libraries were made using 5' RACE. TCRdb names Illumina HiSeq 2500 as the instrument used. The second PCR ran for about 6 to 12 cycles and used a J-beta primer mix along with a sample-barcoded 5' primer. Each TCR beta cDNA molecule received a unique molecular identifier from a template-switch 5' adaptor carrying 12 random nucleotides. At least 2.5 million CDR3-containing paired-end reads were obtained from each sample. The Mint cDNA synthesis kit, primed by a TRBC-specific oligonucleotide, was used to synthesize first-strand cDNA from all RNA. After uracil-DNA glycosylase treatment, a first 18-cycle PCR used universal primers M1SS and BC2_uni_R on all cDNA. The original methods were these. Normalization of each sample was performed by random selection of 1 million high-quality reads, each carrying a distinct molecular identifier. Instead of being binned into consensus sequences, reads with shared molecular identifiers were discarded. MiTCR, with a Q25 quality threshold and the strictest error-elimination algorithm, was used for CDR3 identification, clonotype clustering and error correction. A nonparametric unseen species model using Euler transformation provided a lower-bound estimate of total TCR beta diversity. Using fastp at Q25 and MiXCR, TCRdb reprocessed the public reads and kept productive beta chains. One record per CDR3 amino acid sequence lists the most common genes and DNA. For this entry, the V and J calls and clone size follow TCRdb and not the study's own pipeline. The sample has roughly 560,000 distinct CDR3 sequences on record, less than 25% of them singletons. Jointly, the top ten make up around 10% of the sample.

After removal of 2 bases from V and 8 bases from J, the junction retains 6 bases not matched to a gene. Spanning cysteine to phenylalanine, the CDR3 consists of 14 amino acids. Only the CDR3 part of the read is kept: 42 bases, read in frame from the first base. The germline V gene sets CDR1 to SGHRS and CDR2 to YFSETQ. The full study reports these points: Bulk unsorted PBMC profiling prevented conclusive comparison of naive and antigen-experienced compartments. Compared with the aged group, the long-lived group had more naive CD4+ T cells, fewer expanded clones and increased TCR diversity, suggesting age selection. Estimates of total diversity from one million sequenced T cells were regarded as lower bounds and underestimates. As age increased, observed TCR beta diversity per million T cells dropped in a roughly linear way, and a significant reduction was already evident by age around 41. Donor CMV infection status was unknown, potentially confounding age-related changes in expanded clonotypes. The percentage of naive T cells measured by flow cytometry correlated strongly with observed TCR beta diversity.

The data also belong to a second study, concerning T cells of mothers and their children. As described in the second report: The donors were nine systemically healthy Caucasian individuals, made up of three mothers and their six children. cDNA synthesis consumed the entire amount of extracted RNA, loaded at about 1.5 ug RNA in each 15 ul reaction. Sample barcodes and 2-4 random nucleotides were added via the M1S primer in the second PCR. Over 8.5 million TCR beta CDR3 reads came from each mother, compared with roughly 2.8 million reads from each child. Thymic selection shapes the output of TCR recombination in a similar way in related and unrelated pairs, and inherited differences have a minor effect. Related mother-child pairs always showed normalized repertoire overlap that was slightly higher than in unrelated mother-child pairs, though the difference was never significant. With a sensitivity of approximately 96 clones per million clonotypes, no persistent microchimeric T cell clones were detected. The study used deep NGS to compare TCR beta repertoires of mothers and children, seeking features distinguishing related mother-child pairs from unrelated individuals. The mean age was roughly 40 +/- 4 years for the mothers and approximately 11 +/- 4 years for the children. Libraries were sequenced on Illumina HiSeq 2000 with 100+100 nt paired-end reads after adapter ligation with NEBNext reagents. To avoid cross-contamination, the mother libraries and the child libraries were prepared a month apart and sequenced in separate runs. For each donor, somewhere between roughly 450,000 and 2,100,000 distinct TCR beta clonotypes were identified. Naive TCR beta clonotypes were estimated from low-frequency clonotypes matched to each donor's FACS-determined naive share, without sorting.

The sequence came from a boy between 10 and 17 years old in good health. Input material: blood. The chain is made from TRBV5-1 and TRBJ2-1; 8 bases in the junction line up with TRBD2. The CDR3 reads as follows: CASSLAGDLYEQFF. The DNA sequence follows: TGCGCCAGCAGCTTAGCGGGAGACTTGTATGAGCAGTTCTTC.